This record covers a single TCR beta chain. The antigen is unknown. This entry is derived from a study of T cells in Graves' hyperthyroidism and ophthalmopathy. Study results and limitations: From stable hyperthyroidism, ophthalmopathy was separated by a 13 V-J model.

RNA transcripts gave rise to amplified TCR beta CDR3 regions. Initially, a first-round RT-PCR of the TCR CDR3 employed the HTBI primer set. One entry per CDR3 protein results from TCRdb running MiXCR on the multiplex PCR reads. The data show 750,000 to 900,000 distinct CDR3 sequences, with more than 30% seen just once and 7.5% to 9.5% held by the top ten. Graves' hyperthyroidism showing no ophthalmopathy progression within 18 months was considered stable. V was cut by 3 bases and J by 11 bases, with 10 bases left in between. The CDR3 runs to 10 residues. CDR1 is DFQATT and CDR2 is SNEGSKA in the germline V gene (reference sequence).

The TCR originated in a man between 18 and 35 years old with Graves' hyperthyroidism. The sample consisted of blood. This chain uses TRBV20-1 with TRBJ1-1; D is undetermined. CDR3 sequence: CSARRAEAFF. CDR3 in DNA: TGCAGTGCTAGGAGGGCGGAGGCTTTCTTT.